One sample yielded the 18 T cell receptor beta chains listed below, sequenced in a study of response to subunit inactivated influenza vaccine. TCRdb reprocessed the RT-PCR reads via MiXCR and lists one record per CDR3 protein. The table includes about 650,000 distinct CDR3 sequences, approximately 15% detected once. The sequences come from PBMCs from blood, collected roughly 15 days before vaccination. These receptors all stem from a man in his fifties or sixties who received an inactivated influenza vaccine.

There are a few counts of this clonotype. V usage is TRBV15 and J usage is TRBJ2-5, with a tentative D call TRBD2 (5 bases). Germline loops: CDR1 LNHNV, CDR2 YYDKDF (reference sequence). The CDR3 runs 14 residues. Trimming pared 0 bases from V and 3 bases from J, leaving 8 bases between. The CDR3 loop is CATSRDTAEETQYF. The CDR3 bases are TGTGCCACCAGCAGAGATACAGCGGAAGAGACCCAGTACTTC.

In this sample, this clonotype turned up a few times. The chain couples TRBV7-2 to TRBJ2-7; possible D gene TRBD2, 5 bases. This CDR3 has 13 amino acids. Trimming shortened V by 2 bases and J by 6 bases, and 11 bases separated the two germline ends. Germline CDR1 and CDR2: SGHTA and FQGNSA. DNA of the CDR3: TGTGCCAGCAGCTTAATGGCCGCGGGCGAGCAGTACTTC. Its translation is CASSLMAAGEQYF.

This clonotype was detected a few times. The V gene is TRBV7-3, the J gene TRBJ2-4; TRBD2 is a possible D gene (5 bases). Per germline, CDR1 SGHTA and CDR2 FQGTGA. This CDR3 is built from 19 residues. V was cut by 0 bases and J by 2 bases, with 20 bases left in between. The CDR3 DNA reads as TGTGCCAGCAGCTTAACTAGTGGTTTGAGGGTCTTAACCAAAAACATTCAGTACTTC. Its protein is CASSLTSGLRVLTKNIQYF.

This chain uses TRBV19 with TRBJ2-7, with D unresolved. Germline CDR1 and CDR2: LNHDA and SQIVND (reference sequence). Between the trimmed V and J ends, which lost 5 bases and 3 bases, there was a span of 14 bases. The CDR3 covers 14 residues. The CDR3 region is CASSRAQGNYEQYF. In DNA, the CDR3 is TGTGCCAGTAGTCGAGCGCAAGGGAACTACGAGCAGTACTTC.

The V gene is TRBV20-1, the J gene TRBJ2-1; D may be TRBD1 (5 bases). Germline V CDR1 and CDR2: DFQATT, SNEGSKA (reference sequence). The CDR3 spans 13 residues. The CDR3 loop reads CRIRTSSYNEQFF. The DNA for the CDR3 is TGCAGAATACGGACAAGCTCCTACAATGAGCAGTTCTTC.

This clonotype was observed a few times. The chain uses TRBV12-3 or TRBV12-4 and TRBJ1-1; D is possibly TRBD1 (5 bases). This CDR3 contains 14 residues. V shed 5 bases and J shed 6 bases, with 16 bases lying between them. The CDR3 sequence is CASSPGIGTSEAFF. CDR3 in DNA: TGTGCCAGCAGTCCCGGAATCGGGACGTCTGAAGCTTTCTTT.

This chain links TRBV30 with TRBJ1-5; D uncertain. Germline CDR1 GTSNPN, CDR2 SVGIG (reference sequence). Trimming took off 0 bases at V and 9 bases at J, with 12 bases between the two ends. The length of the CDR3 is 13 residues. CDR3 bases: TGTGCCTGGAGTGTACTACCGAGCGGGCCCCAGCATTTT. Amino acids: CAWSVLPSGPQHF.

This rearrangement joins TRBV20-1 to TRBJ2-7, with 8 bases aligning to TRBD2. V shed 1 base and J 3 bases; nucleotides not matched to a gene: 8. The CDR3 loop spans 15 amino acids. Germline V gene data show CDR1 as DFQATT and CDR2 as SNEGSKA (reference sequence). The CDR3 protein is CSARGLAGLLYEQYF. CDR3 nucleotides: TGCAGTGCTAGAGGGTTAGCGGGACTACTCTACGAGCAGTACTTC.

This clonotype turned up a few times. This chain uses TRBV4-3 with TRBJ2-3; possibly TRBD2 for D (6 bases). V lost 5 bases and J lost 2, with 8 bases in between. In germline, CDR1 is LGHNA, CDR2 YSLEER. The CDR3 extends over 13 amino acids. Here the CDR3 reads CASSGGVTDTQYF. In DNA form, the CDR3 reads TGCGCCAGCAGCGGCGGGGTCACAGATACGCAGTATTTT.

The chain employs TRBV24-1 and TRBJ1-5; D is undetermined. This CDR3 region has 13 residues. The V end lost 7 bases, the J end lost 0 bases, and 6 bases lay between the germline ends. Germline V gene lookup returns CDR1 KGHDR and CDR2 SFDVKD. CDR3: CATRSGSNQPQHF. The CDR3 DNA follows: TGTGCCACCAGAAGCGGTAGCAATCAGCCCCAGCATTTT.

The chain couples TRBV20-1 to TRBJ2-1; 7 nucleotides match TRBD2. This CDR3 is built from 14 residues. Germline CDR1 DFQATT, CDR2 SNEGSKA (reference sequence). J was trimmed by 4 bases and V by 7 bases; bases with no gene match: 10. This CDR3 is CSDSAGEGYNEQFF. CDR3 DNA sequence: TGCAGTGACTCGGCGGGAGAAGGTTACAATGAGCAGTTCTTC.

This chain uses TRBV28 with TRBJ1-1; TRBD1 matches at 8 bases. Trimming removed 3 bases from V and 11 bases from J; junction bases left unmatched: 8. From germline, CDR1 is MDHEN and CDR2 SYDVKM. This CDR3 contains 13 residues. CDR3 DNA sequence: TGTGCCAGCAGTTTGGCAGGGGGCAAGGAGGCTTTCTTT. Amino acid sequence: CASSLAGGKEAFF.

The gene calls are TRBV6-5 and TRBJ2-2; 9 positions agree with TRBD2. The ends lost 4 bases at V and 1 base at J; junction bases unmatched: 4. Germline V gives CDR1 MNHEY, CDR2 SVGAGI. The CDR3 extends over 16 amino acids. The CDR3 nucleotides are TGTGCCAGCAGTTTCCCAGCGGGAGGGAACACCGGGGAGCTGTTTTTT. This codes for CASSFPAGGNTGELFF.

The chain joins TRBV20-1 to TRBJ1-5, with unresolved D. The CDR3 is made up of 13 amino acids. Trimming removed 6 bases from V and 4 bases from J, with 13 bases in between. CDR1 DFQATT and CDR2 SNEGSKA come from the germline V gene (reference sequence). CDR3 residues: CSAADGGNQPQHF. DNA for the CDR3: TGCAGTGCAGCGGACGGAGGAAATCAGCCCCAGCATTTT.

This clonotype occurred many times. This chain links TRBV3-1 with TRBJ2-7; weak D call: TRBD1 (5 bases). Germline CDR1 and CDR2: LGHDT and YNNKEL (reference sequence). The CDR3 has 13 amino acids. Trimming left V 6 bases short and J 2 bases short, with 11 bases between. CDR3 in amino acids: CASSQGRTYEQYF. Written as DNA, the CDR3 is TGTGCCAGCAGTCAGGGTCGGACCTACGAGCAGTACTTC.

This clonotype was seen once. The rearrangement joins TRBV6-2 or TRBV6-3 to TRBJ2-7; the D is unclear. Germline V lookup: CDR1 MNHEY, CDR2 SVGEGT. Trimming stripped 6 bases from V and 3 bases from J, with 15 bases between. This CDR3 is built from 14 residues. The DNA for the CDR3 is TGTGCCAGCAGACGCGGATCGGTTCTCTACGAGCAGTACTTC. Encoded protein: CASRRGSVLYEQYF.

This clonotype was seen a handful of times. The chain carries TRBV5-1 and TRBJ1-1; no firm D call. V dropped 6 bases and J dropped 6 bases, with 15 bases sitting between them. Germline-derived CDR1 and CDR2 are SGHRS and YFSETQ. The CDR3 runs 13 residues. The CDR3 region has the DNA TGCGCCAGCACCTCTGGTAATGTCGCTGAAGCTTTCTTT. It specifies CASTSGNVAEAFF.

This clonotype occurred a few times. V gene TRBV18 combines with J gene TRBJ2-1; D not resolved. Trimming removed 0 bases from V and 0 bases from J, with 9 bases in between. The CDR3 extends over 16 amino acids. Germline CDR1 reads KGHSH; CDR2 reads LQKENI. CDR3 nucleotides: TGTGCCAGCTCACCACCAAGCGTAAGCTCCTACAATGAGCAGTTCTTC. Protein: CASSPPSVSSYNEQFF.